The following is a TCR beta chain sequence with its context. Looked up from germline, CDR1 is GTSNPN and CDR2 is SVGIG (reference sequence). This CDR3 comprises 14 residues. The ends were cut back, 1 base at V and 4 bases at J, with 13 bases in the middle. The data are from a study of blood T cell repertoires in COVID-19. Study information: Acute and convalescent COVID-19 specimens originated in the United States, Italy and Spain. Sample material is recorded as cDNA or gDNA derived from T cells, B-cell-depleted T cells, or PBMCs.

Authors' processing steps: From reference gene primer amplification, estimates of nucleated cell counts were derived. Data came from immunoSEQ multiplex PCR; TCRdb stores just in-frame clones and leaves some out. The DNA was the basis for D and trimming; V, J and clone size are from that table. The data contain about 520,000 clones, approximately 85% of them singletons. Material: peripheral blood. The V and J genes are TRBV30 and TRBJ2-5; perhaps TRBD2 as D (6 bases). The sequence came from a human donor in a cohort sampled during active COVID-19. The CDR3 sequence: CAWSALAGGETQYF. CDR3 in DNA: TGTGCCTGGAGTGCACTAGCAGGTGGAGAGACCCAGTACTTC.